A single sample is the source of the 24 T cell receptor beta chains below, sequenced in a study of blood T cell repertoires in COVID-19. TCRdb's copy holds only in-frame clones and misses some; the assay was immunoSEQ multiplex PCR. There are under 100,000 clones in the sample; about 90% occur only once, and 17% lies in the top ten. The sequencing input was peripheral blood. Receptor source: a human donor in a cohort sampled during active COVID-19.

The chain joins TRBV5-1 to TRBJ2-1; 11 bases match TRBD2. J lost 1 base, V lost 4 bases, and 4 bases had no gene match. The CDR3 sequence is 16 residues long. Per germline, CDR1 SGHRS and CDR2 YFSETQ. In DNA form, the CDR3 reads TGCGCCAGCAGCGCTAGCGGGGGGTTATCCTACAATGAGCAGTTCTTC. Encoded protein: CASSASGGLSYNEQFF.

For the CDR3, the DNA is TGTGCCAGCAACCGATTACAGGGTGGGGACACTGAAGCTTTCTTT. Protein sequence: CASNRLQGGDTEAFF. The rearrangement joins TRBV7-9 to TRBJ1-1, with a tentative D call TRBD1 (6 bases). Trimming removed 7 bases at V and 3 bases at J, with 18 bases between. Germline-derived CDR1 and CDR2 are SEHNR and FQNEAQ (reference sequence). The CDR3 totals 15 residues. Based on the CDR3 plus reference TRBV7-9 and TRBJ1-1, the full variable domain is DTGVSQNPRHKITKRGQNVTFRCDPISEHNRLYWYRQTLGQGPEFLTYFQNEAQLEKSRLLSDRFSAERPKGSFSTLEIQRTEQGDSAMYLCASNRLQGGDTEAFFGQGTRLTVV.

The J gene is TRBJ2-1, the V gene TRBV12-3 or TRBV12-4; TRBD2 matches at 7 bases. The CDR3 sequence is 13 residues long. V shed 4 bases and J 8 bases; nucleotides not matched to a gene: 5. The CDR3 sequence is CASSSPTSHEQFF. The CDR3 DNA reads TGTGCCAGCAGTTCTCCGACTAGCCATGAGCAGTTCTTC.

This chain connects TRBV28 to TRBJ1-2; 8 bases agree with TRBD1. V lost 4 bases, J lost 7 bases, and 5 bases stayed unmatched. The CDR3 loop spans 13 amino acids. Germline lookup yields CDR1 MDHEN and CDR2 SYDVKM. Written as DNA, the CDR3 is TGTGCCAGCAGTTCGACAGGGGCCGGTGGCTACACCTTC. Translated: CASSSTGAGGYTF.

Here the CDR3 reads CASSRDRKPGELFF. The CDR3 nucleotides are TGTGCCAGCAGCCGGGACAGGAAACCCGGGGAGCTGTTTTTT. The rearrangement links TRBV5-6 to TRBJ2-2; 8 nucleotides match TRBD1. Germline V gene sequence: CDR1 SGHDT, CDR2 YYEEEE. Losses at the gene ends were 4 bases for V and 6 bases for J; bases not matched to a gene: 5. The CDR3 consists of 14 residues.

V gene TRBV3-1 (or the pseudogene TRBV3-2) combines with J gene TRBJ2-1; D might be TRBD1 (6 bases). With 3 bases removed from V and 7 bases from J, the gap between germline ends came to 13 bases. Per the germline V gene, CDR1 is LGHDT and CDR2 is YNNKEL (reference sequence). The CDR3 has 14 residues. DNA of the CDR3: TGTGCCAGCAGCCACCGGACAGTCCATAATGAGCAGTTCTTC. This encodes CASSHRTVHNEQFF.

The sample holds one count of this clone. The chain couples TRBV6-5 to TRBJ1-1; 9 nucleotides line up with TRBD1. CDR3 length: 14 residues. Trimming removed 6 bases from V and 3 bases from J; junction bases left unmatched: 5. Germline CDR1 MNHEY, CDR2 SVGAGI. CDR3 amino acids: CASRDRGLDTEAFF. CDR3 in DNA: TGTGCCAGCAGGGACAGGGGTTTGGACACTGAAGCTTTCTTT.

The rearrangement uses TRBV3-1 (or the pseudogene TRBV3-2) and TRBJ1-1; D not resolved. Trimming removed 3 bases at V and 5 bases at J, with 13 bases between. This CDR3 comprises 14 residues. CDR1 is LGHDT, CDR2 YNNKEL, per germline (reference sequence). This chain's CDR3 is CASSHETGSTEAFF. The CDR3 DNA sequence: TGTGCCAGCAGCCACGAAACGGGGAGTACTGAAGCTTTCTTT.

The chain has TRBV15 and TRBJ2-7; D not resolved. In germline, CDR1 is LNHNV, CDR2 YYDKDF (reference sequence). This CDR3 has 14 amino acids. The V gene lost 0 bases and the J gene lost 1 base, with 7 bases spanning the gap. CDR3 sequence: CATSRERGSYEQYF. The CDR3 DNA reads TGTGCCACCAGCAGAGAGCGCGGATCCTACGAGCAGTACTTC.

This chain joins TRBV5-4 and TRBJ2-3; 9 bases are a match to TRBD1. CDR1 and CDR2 (germline): SGHNT, YYREEE (reference sequence). The CDR3 runs 15 residues. The junction had 9 bases not matched to a gene; V was cut back by 4 bases and J by 6 bases. The CDR3 loop reads CASSLPTGGRDTQYF. The CDR3 region has the DNA TGTGCCAGCAGCCTCCCGACAGGGGGGAGGGATACGCAGTATTTT.

DNA for the CDR3: TGTGCCAGTAGTATACAGTCTGCGGGCAATCAGCCCCAGCATTTT. This codes for CASSIQSAGNQPQHF. This rearrangement joins TRBV19 to TRBJ1-5, with D unresolved. V was trimmed by 2 bases and J by 2 bases, leaving 10 bases between them. From germline, CDR1 is LNHDA and CDR2 SQIVND (reference sequence). The CDR3 loop spans 15 amino acids.

CDR3 loop: CASSLDWRGSSYNEQFF. Written as DNA, the CDR3 is TGTGCCAGCAGCTTAGATTGGCGGGGGTCCTCCTACAATGAGCAGTTCTTC. This chain uses TRBV7-9 with TRBJ2-1; 7 bases map to TRBD2. The CDR3 covers 17 residues. From germline, CDR1 is SEHNR and CDR2 FQNEAQ (reference sequence). With V trimmed by 1 base and J by 0 bases, 6 bases remained unmatched.

The chain employs TRBV7-2 and TRBJ2-7, with no clear D. CDR3 length: 13 residues. Germline V gene data show CDR1 as SGHTA and CDR2 as FQGNSA. Trimming left V 5 bases short and J 4 bases short, with 12 bases between. This CDR3 reads CASSPTPLYEQYF. As DNA, the CDR3 is TGTGCCAGCAGCCCTACTCCTTTGTACGAGCAGTACTTC.

The chain uses TRBV7-3 and TRBJ2-3, with 8 positions matching TRBD1. Germline values: CDR1 SGHTA, CDR2 FQGTGA. V trimming: 3 bases; J trimming: 2 bases; junction bases outside the gene matches: 1. This CDR3 region has 14 residues. CDR3 in DNA: TGTGCCAGCAGCTTGACAGGGGTCACAGATACGCAGTATTTT. It translates to CASSLTGVTDTQYF.

This chain uses TRBV4-3 with TRBJ1-4; TRBD1 agrees at 9 bases. From germline, CDR1 is LGHNA and CDR2 YSLEER. Germline trimming cut 1 base from V and 2 bases from J; bases unmatched to any gene: 5. This CDR3 spans 17 amino acids. The CDR3 DNA is TGCGCCAGCAGCCAAGGGGGGACAGGGAGCACTAATGAAAAACTGTTTTTT. Residues: CASSQGGTGSTNEKLFF.

The chain recombines TRBV3-1 (or the pseudogene TRBV3-2) with TRBJ1-2; D unresolved. V was clipped by 3 bases and J by 4 bases, with 3 bases between them. Germline CDR1 and CDR2: LGHDT and YNNKEL (reference sequence). The CDR3 has 11 amino acids. CDR3: CASSHRYGYTF. CDR3 nucleotides: TGTGCCAGCAGCCACCGCTATGGCTACACCTTC.

V usage is TRBV11-3 and J usage is TRBJ1-1; D is possibly TRBD1 (6 bases). Trimming left V 4 bases short and J 3 bases short, with 9 bases between. The germline V gene encodes CDR1 SGHNT and CDR2 YENEEA. The CDR3 is 13 residues long. CDR3 nucleotides: TGTGCCAGCAGCTGGAACAGGGACACTGAAGCTTTCTTT. Translated, it gives CASSWNRDTEAFF.

This chain uses TRBV5-4 with TRBJ2-7; possible D gene TRBD2, 5 bases. Germline V gene sequence: CDR1 SGHNT, CDR2 YYREEE (reference sequence). The CDR3 has 14 amino acids. The germline V and J ends were trimmed by 3 bases and 6 bases, with 16 bases remaining between them. CDR3 loop: CASSSPTVGAEQYF. The CDR3 bases are TGTGCCAGCAGCTCCCCCACTGTGGGAGCCGAGCAGTACTTC.

This clone has more than one count but fewer than ten. The J gene is TRBJ1-4, the V gene TRBV5-1; D ambiguous. Trimming took off 3 bases at V and 8 bases at J, with 14 bases between the two ends. This CDR3 region has 14 residues. Germline lookup yields CDR1 SGHRS and CDR2 YFSETQ. CDR3 residues: CASSSAEVSEKLFF. The CDR3 nucleotides are TGCGCCAGCAGCTCTGCCGAGGTGAGCGAAAAACTGTTTTTT.

This chain uses TRBV7-8 with TRBJ2-3; TRBD2 might be the D (7 bases). V lost 4 bases and J lost 4, with 18 bases in between. The CDR3 covers 16 residues. Per germline, CDR1 SGHVS and CDR2 FQNEAQ. CDR3 DNA: TGTGCCAGCAGCTCGGTCGGGTGGGGGGGCCCAGATACGCAGTATTTT. It specifies CASSSVGWGGPDTQYF.

The J gene is TRBJ1-5, the V gene TRBV6-5; D is ambiguous. The V gene lost 4 bases and the J gene lost 2 bases, with 12 bases spanning the gap. CDR1 and CDR2 (germline): MNHEY, SVGAGI. The CDR3 contains 15 residues. In DNA, the CDR3 is TGTGCCAGCAGTTCCCTGGTAGGAGGCAATCAGCCCCAGCATTTT. Its translation: CASSSLVGGNQPQHF.

The CDR3 DNA reads TGTGCCAGCGTAGCAGGGGATGGTCAGCCCCAGCATTTT. This sequence encodes CASVAGDGQPQHF. The V call is TRBV6-5, the J call TRBJ1-5; TRBD1 is a possible D gene (6 bases). Germline V gene data show CDR1 as MNHEY and CDR2 as SVGAGI. V was shortened by 8 bases and J by 6 bases, with 14 bases between the two germline ends. The CDR3 spans 13 residues.

CDR3 nucleotides: TGTGCCAGTAGTGTCGCCGAGGGCAGCAATCAGCCCCAGCATTTT. It is translated as CASSVAEGSNQPQHF. This chain joins TRBV19 and TRBJ1-5; D unclear. Per the germline V gene, CDR1 is LNHDA and CDR2 is SQIVND (reference sequence). Deletions cut 5 bases from V and 1 base from J, with 12 bases between. This CDR3 region has 15 residues.

This chain links TRBV18 with TRBJ1-1; D is unresolved. CDR3 length: 13 residues. Trimming stripped 1 base from V and 5 bases from J, with 8 bases between. The V gene's germline CDR1 is KGHSH and CDR2 LQKENI. The CDR3 here is CASSPLGETEAFF. CDR3 nucleotide sequence: TGTGCCAGCTCACCACTTGGGGAGACTGAAGCTTTCTTT.